This entry lists 26 T cell receptor beta chains sequenced from one sample in a study of blood T cells in healthy people across ages. Through a sample-barcoded 5' primer and a J-beta primer mix, a second PCR was run for roughly 6 to 11 cycles. Each CDR3 protein gets one entry after TCRdb re-called the 5' RACE reads with MiXCR. The sample records hundreds of thousands of distinct CDR3 sequences, 45% to 50% being singletons. The sequenced sample consisted of blood. The source is a woman aged 60-70 years in good health.

The CDR3 DNA sequence: TGTGCCAGCAGCCAACCACGAATAGCGGGAGGAGGCACAGATACGCAGTATTTT. This sequence encodes CASSQPRIAGGGTDTQYF. This chain links TRBV14 with TRBJ2-3; TRBD2 agrees at 10 bases. The V gene's germline CDR1 is SGHDN and CDR2 FVKESK. J was trimmed by 1 base and V by 2 bases; bases with no gene match: 9. The CDR3 sequence is 18 residues long.

The genes are TRBV29-1 and TRBJ2-1; 13 nucleotides match TRBD2. This CDR3 is 16 amino acids long. From germline, CDR1 is SQVTM and CDR2 ANQGSEA. Trimming removed 5 bases from V and 0 bases from J; junction bases left unmatched: 4. The CDR3 reads CSVRTSGRSSYNEQFF. The CDR3 coding sequence is TGCAGCGTTAGGACTAGCGGGAGAAGCTCCTACAATGAGCAGTTCTTC.

V and J are TRBV30 and TRBJ2-4; 7 bases are shared with TRBD1. TRBJ2-7 matches the DNA end more closely, so the J call is doubtful. Germline values: CDR1 GTSNPN, CDR2 SVGIG (reference sequence). The CDR3 has 14 amino acids. The CDR3 protein is CAWSVRQGSGEQYF. As DNA, the CDR3 is TGTGCCTGGAGTGTCAGACAGGGCTCGGGCGAGCAGTACTTC.

This clonotype was detected a few times. The chain has TRBV6-2 or TRBV6-3 and TRBJ2-7; 8 positions match TRBD1. V lost 5 bases and J lost 1; bases outside the gene matches: 7. Germline V gene data show CDR1 as MNHEY and CDR2 as SVGEGT. CDR3 length: 15 amino acids. The CDR3 DNA reads as TGTGCCAGCAGTCAGGGACAGGACCTATCCTACGAGCAGTACTTC. Translation: CASSQGQDLSYEQYF.

This clonotype has only a few counts. V usage is TRBV27 and J usage is TRBJ2-5; TRBD2 matches at 8 bases. The CDR3 extends over 17 amino acids. The junction had 20 bases not matched to a gene; V was cut back by 3 bases and J by 11 bases. CDR1 and CDR2 (germline): MNHEY, SMNVEV (reference sequence). Here the CDR3 reads CASSFLRSGGAYNEQYF. In DNA form, the CDR3 reads TGTGCCAGCAGTTTTCTTCGTTCGGGAGGGGCCTACAATGAGCAGTACTTC.

There are a few counts of this clonotype. This chain joins TRBV20-1 and TRBJ2-7; 10 nucleotides agree with TRBD2. The CDR3 has 15 residues. Germline-derived CDR1 and CDR2 are DFQATT and SNEGSKA (reference sequence). Germline trimming cut 6 bases from V and 0 bases from J; bases unmatched to any gene: 8. Here the CDR3 reads CSANGLAASSYEQYF. CDR3 bases: TGCAGTGCGAACGGACTAGCGGCCAGCTCCTACGAGCAGTACTTC.

This sequence joins TRBV10-3 and TRBJ2-1, with 8 bases aligning to TRBD2. The trim removed 6 bases at V and 2 bases at J, leaving 9 bases unmatched. This CDR3 region has 16 residues. The germline V gene encodes CDR1 ENHRY and CDR2 SYGVKD. The CDR3 is CAIRKLADPPYNEQFF. The CDR3 region has the DNA TGTGCCATCAGAAAACTAGCGGACCCACCCTACAATGAGCAGTTCTTC.

The chain combines TRBV4-1 with TRBJ2-7; 11 nucleotides match TRBD2. The ends lost 5 bases at V and 4 bases at J; junction bases unmatched: 16. The V gene's germline CDR1 is MGHRA and CDR2 YSYEKL. This CDR3 has 18 amino acids. CDR3 DNA: TGCGCCAGCAGCGTAAGACAGGGGGATCTAGCGGGAGGTTACGAGCAGTACTTC. Translated, it gives CASSVRQGDLAGGYEQYF.

Many counts were recorded for this clonotype. V usage is TRBV5-1 and J usage is TRBJ2-3; no firm D call. This CDR3 is built from 12 residues. Germline loops: CDR1 SGHRS, CDR2 YFSETQ. V lost 6 bases to trimming and J lost 5 bases, with 10 bases between them. The CDR3 loop is CASTLSGDTQYF. Written as DNA, the CDR3 is TGCGCCAGCACCCTGAGTGGAGATACGCAGTATTTT.

The rearrangement joins TRBV27 to TRBJ2-1; TRBD2 matches 9 bases. The CDR3 is made up of 16 amino acids. Germline V CDR1 and CDR2: MNHEY, SMNVEV (reference sequence). After removal of 7 bases from V and 4 bases from J, the junction contained 11 bases not matched to a gene. The CDR3 here is CASISLAGASYNEQFF. The CDR3 DNA reads TGTGCCAGCATTTCGTTAGCGGGAGCTTCTTACAATGAGCAGTTCTTC.

Only one count was recorded for this clonotype. The CDR3 region is CSARDRVRSSSTDTQYF. Written as DNA, the CDR3 is TGCAGTGCTAGAGATCGGGTCAGGTCATCTAGCACAGATACGCAGTATTTT. The chain joins TRBV20-1 to TRBJ2-3; D gene ambiguous. Germline CDR1 reads DFQATT; CDR2 reads SNEGSKA (reference sequence). With 0 bases removed from V and 0 bases from J, the gap between germline ends came to 16 bases. This CDR3 region has 17 residues.

The chain uses TRBV24-1 and TRBJ2-5; the D gene could be TRBD1 or TRBD2 (6 bases each). The CDR3 runs to 15 residues. With 4 bases removed from V and 5 bases from J, the gap between germline ends came to 16 bases. The germline CDR1 and CDR2 sequences are KGHDR and SFDVKD. The CDR3 nucleotides read TGTGCCACCAGTGACTTGGGGGGCAAGGCGGAGACCCAGTACTTC. This gives the protein CATSDLGGKAETQYF.

Details on this clonotype: A much larger clonotype is one base distant, so this may be a read error. The gene calls are TRBV29-1 and TRBJ2-5; 8 positions match TRBD2. The CDR3 is 18 residues long. V gave up 4 bases and J gave up 11 bases; unmatched junction bases: 27. Germline values: CDR1 SQVTM, CDR2 ANQGSEA. CDR3 region: CSVGGVLNRLARRDEQYF. CDR3 DNA: TGCAGCGTTGGGGGGGTCCTAAACAGACTAGCGCGGAGGGATGAGCAGTACTTC. The whole variable domain, filled in from reference TRBV29-1 and TRBJ2-5, reads SAVISQKPSRDICQRGTSLTIQCQVDSQVTMMFWYRQQPGQSLTLIATANQGSEATYESGFVIDKFPISRPNLTFSTLTVSNMSPEDSSIYLCSVGGVLNRLARRDEQYFGPGTRLLVL.

This clonotype appeared many times. The V call is TRBV3-1, the J call TRBJ2-1, with D uncertain. The V gene lost 1 base and the J gene lost 7 bases, with 2 bases spanning the gap. This CDR3 comprises 11 residues. CDR1 is LGHDT, CDR2 YNNKEL, per germline (reference sequence). In DNA form, the CDR3 reads TGTGCCAGCAGCCAAGGGAATGAGCAGTTCTTC. It codes for CASSQGNEQFF.

The chain joins TRBV5-6 to TRBJ2-3; the D is unclear. Between the trimmed V and J ends, which lost 5 bases and 4 bases, there was a span of 5 bases. This CDR3 has 11 residues. Germline V gene data show CDR1 as SGHDT and CDR2 as YYEEEE. The CDR3 reads CASRGPDTQYF. The DNA for the CDR3 is TGTGCCAGCAGAGGGCCAGATACGCAGTATTTT.

This clonotype came up many times. Here the CDR3 reads CASSPRAGSTDTQYF. For the CDR3, the DNA is TGTGCCAGCAGCCCCCGGGCGGGCAGCACAGATACGCAGTATTTT. The gene calls are TRBV9 and TRBJ2-3; D might be TRBD2 (5 bases). From germline, CDR1 is SGDLS and CDR2 YYNGEE. CDR3 length: 15 residues. With 4 bases removed from V and 0 bases from J, the gap between germline ends came to 12 bases.

The chain links TRBV6-2 or TRBV6-3 to TRBJ2-5; 7 nucleotides match TRBD2. The last part of the DNA fits TRBJ2-7 better; the J call may be wrong. The CDR3 totals 15 residues. Germline CDR1 and CDR2: MNHEY and SVGEGT. The CDR3 region has the DNA TGTGCCAGCAAGAAGACGGGACTAACGACCTACGAGCAGTACTTC. Encoded protein: CASKKTGLTTYEQYF.

The chain has TRBV20-1 and TRBJ2-1; D ambiguous. The CDR3 is made up of 14 amino acids. Germline values: CDR1 DFQATT, CDR2 SNEGSKA (reference sequence). V was trimmed by 3 bases and J by 0 bases, leaving 9 bases between them. The CDR3 loop is CSASKDNSYNEQFF. The CDR3 region has the DNA TGCAGTGCTAGTAAAGATAACTCCTACAATGAGCAGTTCTTC.

By share, this clonotype ranks as large (0.1 to 1%). The chain combines TRBV9 with TRBJ2-5; weak D call: TRBD2 (5 bases). CDR3 length: 15 residues. V was cut by 4 bases and J by 1 base, with 14 bases left in between. Germline CDR1 and CDR2: SGDLS and YYNGEE. The chain's CDR3 is CASSRWTAPQETQYF. The CDR3 coding sequence is TGTGCCAGCAGCCGATGGACTGCTCCCCAAGAGACCCAGTACTTC.

The rearrangement links TRBV20-1 to TRBJ2-1; perhaps TRBD2 as D (6 bases). Trimming left V 6 bases short and J 3 bases short, with 21 bases between. Germline V gene sequence: CDR1 DFQATT, CDR2 SNEGSKA (reference sequence). The CDR3 runs to 16 residues. DNA of the CDR3: TGCAGTGCGCTACCTAGCGCGCCGACGAGCTACAATGAGCAGTTCTTC. It codes for CSALPSAPTSYNEQFF.

This clonotype has a single count. A read error may explain this, as a much larger clone is one base away. The CDR3 carries no conserved terminal phenylalanine or tryptophan, so it likely arises from a read error. The rearrangement joins TRBV20-1 to TRBJ1-4; weak D call: TRBD1 (5 bases). CDR1 is DFQATT, CDR2 SNEGSKA, per germline (reference sequence). V was clipped by 6 bases and J by 7 bases, with 12 bases between them. The CDR3 has 12 residues. CDR3 DNA: TGCAGTGCGTGGCAGGGTTTTGAAAAACTGTTTTTG. Amino acids: CSAWQGFEKLFL.

This clonotype was observed at least ten times. The rearrangement joins TRBV12-3 or TRBV12-4 to TRBJ1-6, with 7 bases aligning to TRBD1. The CDR3 is 13 amino acids. Trimming cost V 6 bases and J 8 bases; bases outside gene matches: 4. CDR3 DNA sequence: TGTGCCAGCAGACTCGGGACAGATTCACCCCTCCACTTT. Protein product: CASRLGTDSPLHF.

This chain connects TRBV18 to TRBJ1-6; D possibly corresponds to TRBD1 (6 bases). The germline V gene has CDR1 KGHSH and CDR2 LQKENI. Trimming left V 1 base short and J 10 bases short, with 14 bases between. The CDR3 is 15 residues long. This CDR3 reads CASSPQGGASSPLHF. In DNA form, the CDR3 reads TGTGCCAGCTCACCACAGGGGGGAGCGTCCTCACCCCTCCACTTT.

The chain joins TRBV12-3 or TRBV12-4 to TRBJ2-1, with D hard to call. The CDR3 runs 12 residues. V gave up 3 bases and J gave up 6 bases, with 6 bases separating them. CDR3: CASSFTSNEQFF. CDR3 nucleotides: TGTGCCAGCAGTTTCACATCCAATGAGCAGTTCTTC.

V gene TRBV5-1 combines with J gene TRBJ1-2; no reliable D call. With 0 bases removed from V and 4 bases from J, the gap between germline ends came to 10 bases. The CDR3 is 14 amino acids. Per the germline V gene, CDR1 is SGHRS and CDR2 is YFSETQ. This chain's CDR3 is CASSLVQATYGYTF. The CDR3 DNA sequence: TGCGCCAGCAGCTTGGTGCAGGCCACCTATGGCTACACCTTC. The full variable domain, with the rest looked up from reference TRBV5-1 and TRBJ1-2, is KAGVTQTPRYLIKTRGQQVTLSCSPISGHRSVSWYQQTPGQGLQFLFEYFSETQRNKGNFPGRFSGRQFSNSRSEMNVSTLELGDSALYLCASSLVQATYGYTFGSGTRLTVV.

The V gene is TRBV7-3, the J gene TRBJ2-7, with 8 nucleotides matching TRBD1. The CDR3 totals 14 residues. With 2 bases clipped from V and 3 bases from J, the junction kept 3 bases outside the gene matches. The germline gives CDR1 SGHTA, CDR2 FQGTGA. DNA for the CDR3: TGTGCCAGCAGCTTATCAGGGGGCAGCTACGAGCAGTACTTC. It translates to CASSLSGGSYEQYF. The variable domain in full, with the rest retrieved from reference TRBV7-3 and TRBJ2-7, is GAGVSQTPSNKVTEKGKYVELRCDPISGHTALYWYRQSLGQGPEFLIYFQGTGAADDSGLPNDRFFAVRPEGSVSTLKIQRTERGDSAVYLCASSLSGGSYEQYFGPGTRLTVT.